Listed below are T cell receptor beta chains from one sample, sequenced in a study of T cell repertoires in cytomegalovirus infection. TCRdb independently ran MiXCR on the reads; one entry per CDR3 protein. The sample lists about 180,000 distinct CDR3 sequences; around 15% were seen once. The sequenced sample was PBMCs. The receptor source for this set is a human donor in good health (CMV status not recorded). Some clones in this sample may be carry-over from other donors' samples. Both conserved end residues are part of each CDR3. The order of the fields is V gene, CDR3 protein.

TRBV14	CASSQEGPRSPLHF
TRBV28	CASSLLAHSYEQYF
TRBV2	CASSEVRGLAGTYNEQFF
TRBV7-2	CASSTQGHNEQFF
TRBV20-1	CSARVVGQGNQPQHF
TRBV7-2	CASSFAPRIMNTEAFF
TRBV7-6	CASSRTGTNTEAFF
TRBV11-2	CASSSGPANNEQFF
TRBV4-2	CASSQEVSQGAINEQFF
TRBV18	CASSPPLYYEQYF
TRBV14	CASSQDRWGGYTF
TRBV19	CASSDEGARPRWSTEAFF
TRBV6-6	CASSYPSGRVYNEQFF
TRBV12-3/TRBV12-4	CASRGLAGYNEQFF
TRBV24-1	CATSEPMDRGIDEQFF
TRBV9	CASSPHIGNTEAFF
TRBV29-1	CSVFSGRSHEQFF
TRBV7-3	CASSPSGQGGTEAFF
TRBV6-2/TRBV6-3	CASSLAGAGNEQFF
TRBV19	CASRGTVSNQPQHF
TRBV6-4	CASSDSTGPDTQYF
TRBV12-3/TRBV12-4	CASSFVTGSSYEQYF
TRBV7-9	CASSTRYGYTF
TRBV5-1	CASSPQSANYGYTF
TRBV7-2	CASSGRQAGGKLFF
TRBV28	CASSPRVAGELFF
TRBV28	CASSPGLSRDNEQFF
TRBV5-1	CASSLAGVGLDEQFF
TRBV7-2	CASSRRVDRNTEAFF
TRBV29-1	CSVLGPRRETQYF
TRBV5-6	CASSTPGLVNTGELFF
TRBV27	CASWDLYNEQFF
TRBV19	CASSIGVAGNQPQHF
TRBV20-1	CSASRDVLLGQFF
TRBV29-1	CSVSDRPNTEAFF
TRBV7-6	CASSLAGGVTEAFF
TRBV14	CASSRRLAGAISSYNEQFF
TRBV14	CASSRRGMNTEAFF
TRBV28	CASSGLLGTGELFF
TRBV12-3/TRBV12-4	CASSFRGQRNTEAFF
TRBV7-3	CASSPASVPRPSLFF
TRBV11-2	CASSAQQGSTDTQYF
TRBV20-1	CSAGTGYTF
TRBV5-1	CASSLDGRIAYEQYF
TRBV27	CASSLSQGAPSGQETQYF
TRBV28	CASSFPVAGGRDEQFF
TRBV6-6	CASSYGGNTEAFF
TRBV7-4	CASSPAGQKEQFF
TRBV6-1	CASSYSVGRDIQYF
TRBV19	CASSMLAGRGGEQYF
TRBV7-8	CASAPMGFGEKLFF
TRBV7-6	CASSRAVQETQYF
TRBV28	CASSPTRRTNEKLFF
TRBV6-5	CASSYGDSGNEKLFF
TRBV14	CASSQRSTYGYTF
TRBV29-1	CSVQVSSNQPQHF
TRBV6-4	CASSASTGGRTGELFF
TRBV14	CASSRGTATEAFF
TRBV24-1	CATSDWDSTEPQHF
TRBV5-5	CASSGDRVSGNTIYF